This T cell receptor (beta chain) emerged from a study of regulatory T cells in long-lasting Graves disease. Combining iRepertoire HTBI primers with Arm-PCR of CDR3 regions, the authors built TCR beta libraries. TCRdb reanalysed the multiplex PCR reads using MiXCR and keeps one entry per CDR3 protein. The repertoire holds more than 450,000 distinct CDR3 sequences, with around 11% as singletons. This CDR3 region has 13 residues. From germline, CDR1 is SGHAT and CDR2 FQNNGV. After removal of 5 bases from V and 5 bases from J, the junction contained 5 bases not matched to a gene. This clonotype was picked up many times. The time point was: newly diagnosed GD, antithyroid drugs for less than 3 months. Researchers made the TCR library from RNA that was extracted from PBMCs. The same data also contributed to another study, on T cells in Graves' hyperthyroidism and ophthalmopathy. From that study: Newly diagnosed hyperthyroidism, duration under 2 months, in patients aged 18 to 65.

The starting material was peripheral blood mononuclear cells (PBMCs), obtained at new diagnosis, from a patient treated with antithyroid drugs. This sequence joins TRBV11-2 and TRBJ2-7, with 8 bases matching TRBD2. The TCR comes from a young woman with Graves disease. CDR3 nucleotide sequence: TGTGCCAGCAGCCTGGGACTAGGGGACGAGCAGTACTTC. Translated, it gives CASSLGLGDEQYF.